This passage covers 23 T cell receptor beta chains from one sample sequenced in a study of T cells in Graves' hyperthyroidism and ophthalmopathy. There were TCR beta CDR3 regions amplified from RNA transcripts. The primer set for the first-round RT-PCR of the TCR CDR3 was HTBI. From the multiplex PCR reads, TCRdb called clonotypes with MiXCR, one entry per CDR3 protein. In the table there are some 350,000 distinct CDR3 sequences, roughly 14% of which are singletons. Sequencing was performed on blood. These receptor sequences come from a woman aged 18-30 years with Graves' hyperthyroidism that later progressed to Graves' ophthalmopathy.

This clonotype was counted many times. V and J are TRBV20-1 and TRBJ2-5; 9 bases match TRBD2. Germline trimming cut 3 bases from V and 4 bases from J; bases unmatched to any gene: 6. Per the germline V gene, CDR1 is DFQATT and CDR2 is SNEGSKA (reference sequence). The CDR3 is 14 residues long. The CDR3 bases are TGCAGTGCTAGTTCGCGGGAGGGCCGAGAGACCCAGTACTTC. Protein: CSASSREGRETQYF.

This clonotype was seen repeatedly, ten times or more. The V gene is TRBV29-1, the J gene TRBJ2-7; TRBD1 agrees at 9 bases. The germline gives CDR1 SQVTM, CDR2 ANQGSEA. After removal of 7 bases from V and 6 bases from J, the junction contained 4 bases not matched to a gene. CDR3 length equals 11 residues. The CDR3 reads CSASQGAEQYF. The CDR3 DNA follows: TGCAGCGCTTCACAGGGGGCCGAGCAGTACTTC.

In this sample, this clonotype turned up a few times. The V and J genes are TRBV19 and TRBJ2-7; no firm D call. There are 15 residues in the CDR3. Trimming shortened V by 6 bases and J by 1 base, and 16 bases separated the two germline ends. The V gene's germline CDR1 is LNHDA and CDR2 SQIVND (reference sequence). The CDR3 sequence is CASRVNAGRSYEQYF. The CDR3 DNA follows: TGTGCCAGTAGAGTCAACGCCGGTAGGTCCTACGAGCAGTACTTC.

This clonotype was found many times. The chain joins TRBV12-3 or TRBV12-4 to TRBJ2-3, with D possibly being TRBD2 (6 bases). Trimming cost V 6 bases and J 5 bases, with 15 bases left between them. The CDR3 loop spans 14 amino acids. CDR3 amino acids: CASRARGGIDTQYF. CDR3 in DNA: TGTGCCAGCAGGGCGCGTGGGGGGATAGATACGCAGTATTTT.

This chain links TRBV12-5 with TRBJ2-3; D call uncertain. Germline loops: CDR1 LGHNT, CDR2 FRNRAP. The CDR3 consists of 13 residues. V gave up 4 bases and J gave up 4 bases, with 9 bases separating them. The CDR3 bases are TGTGCTAGTGGTTATGGGGTTGCAGATACGCAGTATTTT. It is translated as CASGYGVADTQYF.

Many counts were recorded for this clonotype. The genes are TRBV28 and TRBJ2-1, with D possibly being TRBD1 (7 bases). Trimming shortened V by 4 bases and J by 9 bases, and 25 bases separated the two germline ends. The CDR3 covers 17 residues. The germline CDR1 and CDR2 sequences are MDHEN and SYDVKM. The CDR3 DNA follows: TGTGCCAGCAGTTCGCTATTTGCGGGACAGTCACGAAGTGAGCAGTTCTTC. It encodes CASSSLFAGQSRSEQFF.

In the case of this clonotype: A much larger clone differs by one base, so this may be a read error. V usage is TRBV5-6 and J usage is TRBJ1-5; D is possibly TRBD1 (5 bases). The germline V gene encodes CDR1 SGHDT and CDR2 YYEEEE. Trimming took 0 bases from V and 1 from J, leaving 8 bases between them. The CDR3 runs to 15 residues. The CDR3 nucleotides are TGTGCCAGCAGCTTGGGGGGGGAGAGCAATCAGCCCCAGCATTTT. Translation gives CASSLGGESNQPQHF.

The chain joins TRBV28 to TRBJ1-1; 8 bases are a match to TRBD1. Per the germline V gene, CDR1 is MDHEN and CDR2 is SYDVKM. Germline trimming cut 4 bases from V and 0 bases from J; bases unmatched to any gene: 7. The CDR3 length is 16 residues. The DNA of the CDR3 is TGTGCCAGCAGTTCCCCCAGACAGGGGATGAACACTGAAGCTTTCTTT. Its protein product is CASSSPRQGMNTEAFF.

There are many counts of this clonotype. The chain combines TRBV9 with TRBJ2-1; either TRBD1 or TRBD2 may supply D (6 bases each). CDR1 is SGDLS and CDR2 is YYNGEE in the germline V gene. V dropped 4 bases and J dropped 6 bases, with 23 bases sitting between them. The CDR3 extends over 17 amino acids. The CDR3 nucleotides read TGTGCCAGCAGCCCCAGGGGTGTCTGGGAGGCGACCAATGAGCAGTTCTTC. Translated: CASSPRGVWEATNEQFF.

This clonotype was seen at least ten times. The V call is TRBV7-9, the J call TRBJ1-5; TRBD1 might be the D (5 bases). This CDR3 is 15 amino acids long. The germline V and J ends were trimmed by 1 base and 2 bases, with 9 bases remaining between them. CDR1 is SEHNR, CDR2 FQNEAQ, per germline (reference sequence). The CDR3 nucleotides are TGTGCCAGCAGCTTAGGAGGGGCCGGCAATCAGCCCCAGCATTTT. This gives the protein CASSLGGAGNQPQHF. The variable domain in full, completed from reference TRBV7-9 and TRBJ1-5, reads DTGVSQNPRHKITKRGQNVTFRCDPISEHNRLYWYRQTLGQGPEFLTYFQNEAQLEKSRLLSDRFSAERPKGSFSTLEIQRTEQGDSAMYLCASSLGGAGNQPQHFGDGTRLSIL.

This clonotype showed up many times. The chain uses TRBV27 and TRBJ1-5; possibly TRBD1 for D (6 bases). The CDR3 sequence is 14 residues long. CDR1 MNHEY and CDR2 SMNVEV come from the germline V gene (reference sequence). V lost 5 bases and J lost 7, with 15 bases in between. The CDR3 region is CASSLNRAGQPQHF. The CDR3 nucleotides read TGTGCCAGCAGTCTGAACAGGGCGGGCCAGCCCCAGCATTTT.

This clonotype came up many times. CDR3 sequence (DNA): TGTGCCAGCAGCTTAGGGGACAAGGCCTACGAGCAGTACTTC. Translated, it gives CASSLGDKAYEQYF. The rearrangement uses TRBV7-2 and TRBJ2-7; a weak D match, TRBD1 (6 bases). V lost 1 base to trimming and J lost 2 bases, with 9 bases between them. The CDR3 extends over 14 amino acids. Germline V gene data show CDR1 as SGHTA and CDR2 as FQGNSA.

Of note for this clonotype: Being one base from a much bigger clone, this may be a read error. The chain carries TRBV6-2 or TRBV6-3 and TRBJ1-5, with D perhaps matching TRBD1 (6 bases). The CDR3 spans 17 residues. Germline V gene sequence: CDR1 MNHEY, CDR2 SVGEGT. Here the CDR3 reads CASSPDRNPLSNQPRHF. The CDR3 DNA is TGTGCCAGCAGCCCCGACAGGAACCCACTTAGCAATCAGCCCCGGCATTTT.

CDR3 region: CASSSPGPYTEAFF. The CDR3 DNA is TGTGCCAGCAGTTCGCCCGGGCCCTACACTGAAGCTTTCTTT. V usage is TRBV6-1 and J usage is TRBJ1-1; D not certain. This CDR3 is 14 amino acids long. V shed 5 bases and J shed 3 bases, with 13 bases lying between them. Per germline, CDR1 MNHNS and CDR2 SASEGT.

This clonotype was observed a few times. The chain employs TRBV5-1 and TRBJ1-2; 8 bases fit TRBD1. The V gene end was trimmed by 4 bases and the J gene end by 0 bases; junction bases not matched to a gene: 2. The CDR3 runs 14 residues. Germline lookup yields CDR1 SGHRS and CDR2 YFSETQ. CDR3 loop: CASSTGGTNYGYTF. DNA of the CDR3: TGCGCCAGCAGCACAGGGGGAACTAACTATGGCTACACCTTC.

Comment on this clonotype: A read error may explain this, as a much larger clone is one base away. The chain joins TRBV6-5 to TRBJ2-2, with D possibly being TRBD1 or TRBD2 (5 bases each). The CDR3 runs 13 residues. Germline V gives CDR1 MNHEY, CDR2 SVGAGI. CDR3 protein: CANSYGATGELFF. In DNA, the CDR3 is TGTGCCAACAGTTACGGGGCCACCGGGGAGCTGTTTTTT.

This clonotype has ten or more counts. V usage is TRBV20-1 and J usage is TRBJ2-7; TRBD2 matches at 12 bases. The germline V gene encodes CDR1 DFQATT and CDR2 SNEGSKA (reference sequence). V lost 6 bases to trimming and J lost 0 bases; unmatched junction nucleotides: 9. The length of the CDR3 is 16 residues. The CDR3 is CSAWETSGRFSYEQYF. In nucleotides, the CDR3 is TGCAGTGCATGGGAAACTAGCGGGAGGTTCTCCTACGAGCAGTACTTC.

This clonotype was counted between two and nine times. CDR3 sequence: CAISELSGANVLTF. The CDR3 DNA follows: TGTGCCATCAGTGAGCTCTCTGGGGCCAACGTCCTGACTTTC. V gene TRBV10-3 combines with J gene TRBJ2-6, with D uncertain. The CDR3 has 14 amino acids. The V gene's germline CDR1 is ENHRY and CDR2 SYGVKD. Trimming left V 2 bases short and J 0 bases short, with 2 bases between.

This chain connects TRBV25-1 to TRBJ2-5; D is unresolved. The CDR3 is 13 residues long. Germline V gene lookup returns CDR1 MGHDK and CDR2 SYGVNS. Trimming shortened V by 3 bases and J by 5 bases, and 10 bases separated the two germline ends. The CDR3 nucleotides are TGTGCCAGCAGTGACGACCTGGGGGAGACCCAGTACTTC. Translated, it gives CASSDDLGETQYF.

Many counts were recorded for this clonotype. The chain is built from TRBV6-1 and TRBJ2-3, with 8 bases that match TRBD1. The V gene end was trimmed by 6 bases and the J gene end by 3 bases; junction bases not matched to a gene: 5. CDR1 and CDR2 (germline): MNHNS, SASEGT. This CDR3 is 14 amino acids long. CDR3 region: CASSDRGRTDTQYF. The CDR3 DNA reads as TGTGCCAGCAGCGACAGGGGCAGGACAGATACGCAGTATTTT.

This clonotype was counted at least ten times. V is TRBV7-9 and J is TRBJ2-5; 8 bases map to TRBD1. CDR1 is SEHNR, CDR2 FQNEAQ, per germline (reference sequence). Trimming took 3 bases from V and 5 from J; bases not matched to a gene: 8. CDR3 length: 15 amino acids. The CDR3 region is CASSLVAGGLETQYF. The CDR3 nucleotides read TGTGCCAGCAGCTTGGTGGCAGGGGGCCTGGAGACCCAGTACTTC.

The chain is built from TRBV19 and TRBJ2-1, with 9 bases lining up with TRBD1. The CDR3 spans 13 residues. CDR1 and CDR2 from the germline V gene are LNHDA and SQIVND (reference sequence). The junction had 6 bases not matched to a gene; V was cut back by 7 bases and J by 8 bases. The CDR3 protein is CASKGQGIDEQFF. CDR3 nucleotide sequence: TGTGCCAGTAAGGGACAGGGTATCGATGAGCAGTTCTTC.

This clonotype was picked up a small number of times. The V gene is TRBV18, the J gene TRBJ2-3; 9 nucleotides agree with TRBD2. The CDR3 has 18 amino acids. The ends lost 0 bases at V and 0 bases at J; junction bases unmatched: 7. CDR1 is KGHSH, CDR2 LQKENI, per germline. CDR3 region: CASSPPVWTSESTDTQYF. CDR3 nucleotide sequence: TGTGCCAGCTCACCACCGGTATGGACTAGCGAAAGCACAGATACGCAGTATTTT.